The rows below give T cell receptor beta chains drawn from one sample of a study of identifying expanded T cells in peripheral blood. TCRdb keeps only in-frame clones here, not all; method: immunoSEQ multiplex PCR. Of 55,000 to 75,000 clones in the sample, more than 75% were seen once. The specimen sequenced was blood. The receptors were sampled from a person aged 18 to 70 in good health. The CDR3 runs from the conserved cysteine through the conserved F or W. The D gene is left open where the match is weak. Clone size is not always given. Where it is, it says once, few, many or a class for expanded clones.

TRBV5-1	TRBD2	NA	TRBJ2-5	CASSPRVAGDETQYF	TGCGCCAGCAGCCCGCGCGTAGCGGGCGATGAGACCCAGTACTTC
TRBV4-3	NA	NA	TRBJ2-5	CASSQDPTGQETQYF	TGCGCCAGCAGCCAAGATCCGACAGGACAAGAGACCCAGTACTTC
TRBV4-2	NA	once	TRBJ2-3	CASSQGSEGWGTDTQYF	TGTGCCAGCAGCCAAGGAAGCGAGGGCTGGGGCACAGATACGCAGTATTTT
TRBV5-1	TRBD1	NA	TRBJ1-1	CASTRQGTEAFF	TGCGCCAGCACCAGACAGGGTACTGAAGCTTTCTTT
TRBV28	NA	NA	TRBJ1-3	CASSPAGWGKSGNTIYF	TGTGCCAGCAGTCCGGCCGGGTGGGGGAAGTCTGGAAACACCATATATTTT
TRBV4-3	NA	NA	TRBJ2-5	CASSHYRIEQETQYF	TGCGCCAGCAGCCATTACAGGATCGAACAAGAGACCCAGTACTTC
TRBV18	NA	NA	TRBJ1-1	CASSALQAMNTEAFF	TGTGCCAGCTCAGCGTTACAGGCGATGAACACTGAAGCTTTCTTT
TRBV7-2	NA	NA	TRBJ2-7	CASSLAGLDEQYF	TGTGCCAGCAGCTTAGCGGGCCTCGACGAGCAGTACTTC
TRBV4-3	NA	NA	TRBJ1-6	CASSQGKGGNSPLHF	TGCGCCAGCAGCCAAGGGAAGGGCGGGAATTCACCCCTCCACTTT
TRBV11-2	NA	NA	TRBJ2-3	CASSSTDTQYF	TGTGCCAGCAGCTCCACAGATACGCAGTATTTT
TRBV6-1	NA	NA	TRBJ2-5	CASSERLEVHETQYF	TGTGCCAGCAGTGAAAGACTAGAGGTCCACGAGACCCAGTACTTC
TRBV7-2	TRBD2	NA	TRBJ2-2	CASSYNYGLAGSLPGELFF	TGTGCCAGCAGCTACAACTACGGACTAGCGGGATCGTTGCCCGGGGAGCTGTTTTTT
TRBV29-1	TRBD2	NA	TRBJ2-1	CSVGASGGNNEQFF	TGCAGCGTTGGGGCTAGCGGGGGGAACAATGAGCAGTTCTTC
TRBV9	NA	few	TRBJ1-1	CASSTDRNTEAFF	TGTGCCAGCAGCACGGACAGGAACACTGAAGCTTTCTTT
TRBV6-1	NA	NA	TRBJ1-1	CASIWNTEAFF	TGTGCCAGCATCTGGAACACTGAAGCTTTCTTT
TRBV6-6	NA	NA	TRBJ2-2	CASSYRGANTGELFF	TGTGCCAGCAGTTATCGGGGCGCGAACACCGGGGAGCTGTTTTTT
TRBV6-6	TRBD2	NA	TRBJ2-7	CASSFSGGDLYEQYF	TGTGCCAGCAGTTTTAGCGGGGGGGATCTCTACGAGCAGTACTTC
TRBV9	TRBD1	once	TRBJ1-2	CASSVHPPGGRTGVYGYTF	TGTGCCAGCAGCGTACATCCCCCCGGAGGACGGACAGGAGTCTATGGCTACACCTTC
TRBV19	NA	NA	TRBJ2-7	CASSAGSFYEQYF	TGTGCCAGTAGTGCGGGGAGCTTCTACGAGCAGTACTTC
TRBV30	NA	NA	TRBJ2-7	CAWSGGSLALRNYEQYF	TGTGCCTGGAGTGGGGGTAGTCTAGCTCTAAGAAACTACGAGCAGTACTTC
TRBV7-9	TRBD2	NA	TRBJ2-5	CASSLLAGDETQYF	TGTGCCAGCAGCTTACTAGCGGGGGATGAGACCCAGTACTTC
TRBV14	NA	NA	TRBJ1-2	CASSPTGYGYTF	TGTGCCAGCAGCCCGACAGGCTATGGCTACACCTTC
TRBV28	TRBD2	NA	TRBJ2-3	CASRGLADSTDTQYF	TGTGCCAGCAGAGGACTAGCGGATAGCACAGATACGCAGTATTTT
TRBV27	NA	once	TRBJ1-6	CASSFGTKNSPLHF	TGTGCCAGCAGTTTTGGGACAAAAAATTCACCCCTCCACTTT
TRBV7-8	TRBD1	NA	TRBJ2-5	CASSGDRRKLTQETQYF	TGTGCCAGCAGCGGGGACAGGCGGAAGCTAACCCAAGAGACCCAGTACTTC
TRBV7-2	TRBD1	few	TRBJ2-3	CASSLEGTGSTDTQYF	TGTGCCAGCAGCTTAGAAGGGACAGGGAGTACAGATACGCAGTATTTT
TRBV6-5	NA	NA	TRBJ2-7	CASSFKGWSSYEQYF	TGTGCCAGCAGTTTCAAAGGCTGGAGCTCCTACGAGCAGTACTTC
TRBV2	NA	NA	TRBJ2-3	CASSGDTDTQYF	TGTGCCAGCAGTGGGGACACAGATACGCAGTATTTT
TRBV4-1	TRBD1	NA	TRBJ1-2	CASSQGQGEYGYTF	TGCGCCAGCAGCCAGGGACAGGGGGAATATGGCTACACCTTC
TRBV2	NA	medium-sized	TRBJ2-7	CASSASSYEQYF	TGTGCCAGCAGTGCCAGCTCCTACGAGCAGTACTTC
TRBV5-6	NA	once	TRBJ1-2	CASATRGSMGYGYTF	TGTGCCAGCGCTACCCGGGGGTCAATGGGCTATGGCTACACCTTC
TRBV4-1	TRBD1	NA	TRBJ1-5	CASSQTGTGGNQPQHF	TGCGCCAGCAGCCAAACCGGGACAGGGGGCAATCAGCCCCAGCATTTT
TRBV5-1	TRBD1	NA	TRBJ2-7	CASSLPGQGTYEQYF	TGCGCCAGCAGCTTGCCTGGACAGGGGACCTACGAGCAGTACTTC
TRBV5-1	TRBD1	NA	TRBJ2-5	CASSGQLETQYF	TGCGCCAGTTCGGGACAGTTGGAGACCCAGTACTTC
TRBV5-1	TRBD1	NA	TRBJ1-6	CASSGTGGAYNSPLHF	TGCGCCAGCAGCGGAACAGGGGGCGCTTATAATTCACCCCTCCACTTT
TRBV5-1	NA	NA	TRBJ2-1	CASSRGGAGEVDEQFF	TGCGCCAGCAGTCGCGGGGGTGCAGGGGAAGTTGATGAGCAGTTCTTC
TRBV29-1	TRBD2	medium-sized	TRBJ2-7	CSVEGSSGSFGTYEQYF	TGCAGCGTTGAAGGGTCTAGCGGGAGTTTTGGAACCTACGAGCAGTACTTC
TRBV28	TRBD1	NA	TRBJ2-3	CASRGRGRPDDTQYF	TGTGCCAGCAGGGGCAGGGGGCGCCCGGATGATACGCAGTATTTT
TRBV15	NA	NA	TRBJ1-1	CATSKSVGAEAFF	TGTGCCACCAGCAAATCGGTGGGGGCTGAAGCTTTCTTT
TRBV5-8	NA	NA	TRBJ1-3	CASSLRGSGNTIYF	TGTGCCAGCAGCTTGCGGGGGTCCGGAAACACCATATATTTT
TRBV11-3	NA	NA	TRBJ2-2	CASSSPGTENTGELFF	TGTGCCAGCAGCTCCCCCGGGACTGAGAACACCGGGGAGCTGTTTTTT
TRBV6-5	TRBD2	NA	TRBJ2-7	CASSTSGGYYYEQYF	TGTGCCAGCAGTACTAGCGGCGGTTATTACTACGAGCAGTACTTC
TRBV29-1	NA	NA	TRBJ2-2	CSVEDQGTGELFF	TGCAGCGTTGAAGATCAGGGCACCGGGGAGCTGTTTTTT
TRBV5-1	TRBD1	NA	TRBJ1-1	CATTTGGNTEAFF	TGCGCCACCACGACAGGGGGCAACACTGAAGCTTTCTTT
TRBV6-1	TRBD2	NA	TRBJ2-5	CASSPLAGGKETQYF	TGTGCCAGCAGTCCACTAGCGGGGGGAAAGGAGACCCAGTACTTC
TRBV7-2	NA	few	TRBJ2-5	CASSLYTQETQYF	TGTGCCAGCAGCTTATACACACAAGAGACCCAGTACTTC
TRBV28	TRBD1	NA	TRBJ2-1	CASSSDRDRGQYNEQFF	TGTGCCAGCAGTTCCGACCGGGACAGGGGGCAATACAATGAGCAGTTCTTC
TRBV7-2	TRBD1	once	TRBJ2-4	CATSTGNFNIQYF	TGTGCCACTTCGACAGGGAATTTTAACATTCAGTACTTC
TRBV28	TRBD2	NA	TRBJ2-1	CASSLGGLGFNEQFF	TGTGCCAGCAGTTTAGGGGGACTAGGGTTCAATGAGCAGTTCTTC
TRBV6-1	TRBD1	NA	TRBJ2-2	CASSVDRVNGELFF	TGTGCCAGCAGTGTGGACAGGGTGAACGGGGAGCTGTTTTTT
TRBV11-1	NA	NA	TRBJ2-7	CASSLGVSPAYEQYF	TGTGCCAGCAGCTTAGGGGTATCTCCTGCCTACGAGCAGTACTTC
TRBV6-6	NA	NA	TRBJ2-6	CASSATGHSGANVLTF	TGTGCCAGCAGTGCGACAGGTCATTCTGGGGCCAACGTCCTGACTTTC
TRBV11-2	NA	NA	TRBJ2-5	CASSSKGVGWYQETQYF	TGTGCCAGCAGCTCCAAGGGGGTCGGGTGGTACCAAGAGACCCAGTACTTC
TRBV29-1	NA	few	TRBJ2-7	CSVEILGSGEQYF	TGCAGCGTTGAAATTCTAGGGTCGGGCGAGCAGTACTTC
TRBV4-1	NA	NA	TRBJ2-3	CASSQESRDTQYF	TGCGCCAGCAGCCAAGAAAGTCGGGATACGCAGTATTTT
TRBV30	NA	NA	TRBJ1-1	CAWSTGTFEAFF	TGTGCCTGGAGTACAGGCACGTTTGAAGCTTTCTTT
TRBV21-1	NA	NA	TRBJ2-2	CASSSKIPPGQGAPGELFF	TGTGCCAGCAGCTCAAAGATCCCCCCGGGACAGGGGGCCCCCGGGGAGCTGTTTTTT
TRBV19	NA	NA	TRBJ1-2	CASSMSGANYGYTF	TGTGCCAGTAGTATGTCAGGGGCCAACTATGGCTACACCTTC
TRBV19	NA	NA	TRBJ1-1	CASSIDLGAEAFF	TGTGCCAGTAGTATAGATCTTGGTGCTGAAGCTTTCTTT